The present TCR beta chain was sequenced within a study of T cell responses to AZD1222 COVID-19 vaccine. The protocol was immunoSEQ multiplex PCR, while the TCRdb copy is restricted to in-frame clones and leaves out a portion. The table shows about 150,000 clones, with around 85% occurring only once. There are 14 residues in the CDR3. Trimming took off 6 bases at V and 10 bases at J, with 16 bases between the two ends. The V gene's germline CDR1 is MNHEY and CDR2 SVGAGI. The V and J genes are TRBV6-5 and TRBJ1-6; no firm D call. The receptor was derived from an adult who had recovered from COVID-19. Sequenced here: peripheral blood, sampled after recovery from COVID-19. The CDR3 bases are TGTGCCAGCAGCGACCGCGGAGGGAGATCACCCCTCCACTTT. This sequence encodes CASSDRGGRSPLHF.